This passage covers 21 T cell receptor beta chains from one sample sequenced in a study of regulatory T cells in long-lasting Graves disease. The time point was: newly diagnosed GD, antithyroid drugs for less than 3 months. There was RNA extracted from PBMCs, and the TCR library was made from it. Both iRepertoire HTBI primers and Arm-PCR of CDR3 regions were used to build the TCR beta libraries. One entry per CDR3 protein, called by TCRdb with MiXCR from the multiplex PCR reads. The repertoire consists of a few hundred thousand distinct CDR3 sequences, with 12% occurring once and the leading ten covering about 20%. The same data also contributed to another study, on T cells in Graves' hyperthyroidism and ophthalmopathy.

The sample in question was peripheral blood mononuclear cells (PBMCs), obtained at new diagnosis, from a patient treated with antithyroid drugs. All receptors derive from a woman aged 18-35 years with Graves disease.

The chain joins TRBV5-8 to TRBJ2-7; the D gene is possibly TRBD2 (6 bases). Germline lookup yields CDR1 SGHTS and CDR2 YDEGEE. The CDR3 extends over 14 amino acids. V lost 3 bases to trimming and J lost 2 bases, with 12 bases between them. This CDR3 reads CASSYRGGTYEQYV. CDR3 DNA: TGTGCCAGCAGCTATCGGGGAGGAACCTACGAGCAGTACGTC.

The rearrangement joins TRBV27 to TRBJ2-3; 9 nucleotides agree with TRBD2. Germline V gene lookup returns CDR1 MNHEY and CDR2 SMNVEV (reference sequence). The CDR3 totals 16 residues. V trimming: 3 bases; J trimming: 0 bases; junction bases outside the gene matches: 4. The CDR3 region is CASSFWLAGSTDTQYF. CDR3 DNA: TGTGCCAGCAGTTTCTGGCTAGCGGGAAGCACAGATACGCAGTATTTT.

The sample holds many counts of this clonotype. The genes are TRBV6-9 and TRBJ2-1; D unclear. This CDR3 spans 13 amino acids. Trimming pared 2 bases from V and 4 bases from J, leaving 6 bases between. CDR1 and CDR2 (germline): MNHGY, SVAAGI. For the CDR3, the DNA is TGTGCCAGCAGTTATGGGCGGTACAATGAGCAGTTCTTC. Translated: CASSYGRYNEQFF.

This rearrangement joins TRBV20-1 to TRBJ2-7, with 11 bases aligning to TRBD2. This CDR3 has 16 residues. Trimming at V came to 2 bases and at J to 2 bases, leaving 8 bases not matched to a gene. CDR1 and CDR2 from the germline V gene are DFQATT and SNEGSKA (reference sequence). The CDR3 region has the DNA TGCAGTGCTAGACCCCTTATAGCGGGAGGGCCCTACGAGCAGTACTTC. Translated: CSARPLIAGGPYEQYF.

The chain couples TRBV29-1 to TRBJ1-1; D call uncertain. Germline V lookup: CDR1 SQVTM, CDR2 ANQGSEA. CDR3 length: 10 residues. V lost 3 bases and J 1 base, leaving 0 bases between the germline ends. The CDR3 here is CSVENTEAFF. The CDR3 DNA follows: TGCAGCGTTGAGAACACTGAAGCTTTCTTT. The variable domain in full, completed from reference TRBV29-1 and TRBJ1-1, reads SAVISQKPSRDICQRGTSLTIQCQVDSQVTMMFWYRQQPGQSLTLIATANQGSEATYESGFVIDKFPISRPNLTFSTLTVSNMSPEDSSIYLCSVENTEAFFGQGTRLTVV.

This clonotype showed up many times. The chain employs TRBV7-9 and TRBJ2-1; maybe TRBD2 (6 bases). V was pared by 6 bases and J by 2 bases, with 17 bases between. The CDR3 spans 16 residues. Germline CDR1 and CDR2: SEHNR and FQNEAQ (reference sequence). The CDR3 is CASSHRDSKAYNEQFF. The CDR3 DNA follows: TGTGCCAGCAGTCACCGGGACTCGAAGGCCTACAATGAGCAGTTCTTC.

The sample holds many counts of this clonotype. The chain employs TRBV20-1 and TRBJ1-5, with TRBD1 matching 7 bases. Per germline, CDR1 DFQATT and CDR2 SNEGSKA (reference sequence). The CDR3 length is 15 residues. Germline trimming cut 5 bases from V and 0 bases from J; bases unmatched to any gene: 7. CDR3 sequence (DNA): TGCAGTGCTGGACAGGAGGCTTATAGCAATCAGCCCCAGCATTTT. The encoded protein is CSAGQEAYSNQPQHF.

This clonotype was picked up many times. The gene calls are TRBV20-1 and TRBJ1-1; D is undetermined. Per the germline V gene, CDR1 is DFQATT and CDR2 is SNEGSKA (reference sequence). The CDR3 length is 13 residues. V gave up 6 bases and J gave up 3 bases, with 14 bases separating them. The DNA for the CDR3 is TGCAGTGCGCGTTCCGACATTTACACTGAAGCTTTCTTT. The encoded protein is CSARSDIYTEAFF.

Ten or more counts support this clonotype. The CDR3 region has the DNA TGTGCCACCTCGACAGGGGGCTACGAGCAGTACTTC. This gives the protein CATSTGGYEQYF. The rearrangement joins TRBV27 to TRBJ2-7; 9 bases map to TRBD1. Per germline, CDR1 MNHEY and CDR2 SMNVEV (reference sequence). The CDR3 consists of 12 residues. With 10 bases clipped from V and 3 bases from J, the junction kept 4 bases outside the gene matches.

The V call is TRBV11-2, the J call TRBJ2-1; a possible D gene is TRBD2 (5 bases). The V end lost 0 bases, the J end lost 6 bases, and 9 bases lay between the germline ends. From germline, CDR1 is SGHAT and CDR2 FQNNGV. The CDR3 has 14 amino acids. The CDR3 bases are TGTGCCAGCAGCTTAGAACGCGGGTCCAATGAGCAGTTCTTC. It is translated as CASSLERGSNEQFF.

The chain is built from TRBV15 and TRBJ1-5; D gene ambiguous. Between the trimmed V and J ends, which lost 1 base and 2 bases, there was a span of 12 bases. The CDR3 totals 16 residues. Germline V CDR1 and CDR2: LNHNV, YYDKDF (reference sequence). The CDR3 here is CATSRGWGSGNQPQHF. The CDR3 DNA is TGTGCCACCAGCAGAGGATGGGGATCAGGCAATCAGCCCCAGCATTTT. Full variable domain (remainder filled in from reference TRBV15 and TRBJ1-5): DAMVIQNPRYQVTQFGKPVTLSCSQTLNHNVMYWYQQKSSQAPKLLFHYYDKDFNNEADTPDNFQSRRPNTSFCFLDIRSPGLGDTAMYLCATSRGWGSGNQPQHFGDGTRLSIL.

This clonotype showed up many times. The rearrangement uses TRBV18 and TRBJ2-1; D gene ambiguous. The CDR3 loop spans 15 amino acids. Germline V gives CDR1 KGHSH, CDR2 LQKENI. V lost 3 bases to trimming and J lost 4 bases, with 13 bases between them. CDR3 amino acids: CASSPLHTLYNEQFF. CDR3 in DNA: TGTGCCAGCTCACCGCTTCATACCTTATACAATGAGCAGTTCTTC.

This clonotype was counted ten times or more. This sequence joins TRBV18 and TRBJ2-1; D is perhaps TRBD2 (6 bases). V lost 7 bases and J lost 4, with 14 bases in between. Germline CDR1 and CDR2: KGHSH and LQKENI. This CDR3 is 14 amino acids long. CDR3: CASCRLGAYNEQFF. CDR3 DNA sequence: TGTGCCAGCTGCCGACTAGGGGCGTACAATGAGCAGTTCTTC.

The table lists this clonotype with many counts. This chain uses TRBV6-1 with TRBJ1-6, with D hard to call. CDR3 length equals 13 residues. V was trimmed by 1 base and J by 8 bases, leaving 6 bases between them. Per germline, CDR1 MNHNS and CDR2 SASEGT. The CDR3 nucleotides are TGTGCCAGCAGTGAAGGGGCAGATTCACCCCTCCACTTT. Translated: CASSEGADSPLHF.

In its sample, this clonotype was seen a few times. The chain combines TRBV20-1 with TRBJ1-2, with D possibly being TRBD1 (5 bases). Germline CDR1 DFQATT, CDR2 SNEGSKA (reference sequence). The CDR3 has 14 amino acids. Trimming pared 3 bases from V and 1 base from J, leaving 12 bases between. CDR3 in amino acids: CSASLGRSNYGYTF. Written as DNA, the CDR3 is TGCAGTGCTAGCTTGGGACGGAGTAACTATGGCTACACCTTC.

This clonotype showed up many times. The V and J genes are TRBV2 and TRBJ2-1; D is unresolved. Between the trimmed V and J ends, which lost 4 bases and 9 bases, there was a span of 13 bases. In germline, CDR1 is SNHLY, CDR2 FYNNEI. The CDR3 extends over 13 amino acids. CDR3 coding DNA: TGTGCCAGCAGTGTTGGATACGGTGGTGAGCAGTTCTTC. The encoded protein is CASSVGYGGEQFF.

This clonotype showed up many times. The gene calls are TRBV18 and TRBJ1-1; D is uncertain. With 0 bases removed from V and 11 bases from J, the gap between germline ends came to 13 bases. Looked up from germline, CDR1 is KGHSH and CDR2 is LQKENI. This CDR3 contains 13 residues. The chain's CDR3 is CASSPPSEHPAFF. The CDR3 DNA reads TGTGCCAGCTCACCACCCAGTGAGCATCCGGCTTTCTTT.

On this clonotype itself: Just one base apart from a much larger clone, this may be a read error. The chain is built from TRBV20-1 and TRBJ1-1; D is unresolved. V lost 5 bases, J lost 4 bases, and 14 bases lay in between. Germline V gene lookup returns CDR1 DFQATT and CDR2 SNEGSKA (reference sequence). The CDR3 loop spans 13 amino acids. CDR3 coding DNA: TGCAGTGCTCTCTCCTGGGTGACCACTGAAGCTTTCTTT. Amino acids: CSALSWVTTEAFF.

This clonotype was detected ten times or more. CDR3 loop: CASSFEGQLQETQYF. The DNA for the CDR3 is TGTGCCAGCAGTTTCGAGGGACAGCTACAAGAGACCCAGTACTTC. J is TRBJ2-5 and V is TRBV12-3 or TRBV12-4; 7 bases line up with TRBD1. The CDR3 sequence is 15 residues long. V lost 3 bases and J lost 2; bases outside the gene matches: 6.

The sample holds many counts of this clonotype. The chain employs TRBV9 and TRBJ1-1; D possibly corresponds to TRBD1 (5 bases). CDR3 size: 13 residues. V was pared by 0 bases and J by 7 bases, with 10 bases between. From germline, CDR1 is SGDLS and CDR2 YYNGEE. The CDR3 region has the DNA TGTGCCAGCAGCGTAGAAGTGGGGGATGAAGCTTTCTTT. It translates to CASSVEVGDEAFF.

In its sample, this clonotype was seen many times. The J gene is TRBJ2-2, the V gene TRBV2; 8 bases agree with TRBD2. Trimming took 6 bases from V and 1 from J; bases not matched to a gene: 7. From germline, CDR1 is SNHLY and CDR2 FYNNEI. CDR3 length equals 16 residues. DNA for the CDR3: TGTGCCAGCAGCGTTAGCGGGGCCTTGAACACCGGGGAGCTGTTTTTT. It specifies CASSVSGALNTGELFF.